This T cell receptor beta chain was documented in a study of OX40 agonist ivuxolimab in advanced cancers. At the level of the study: The patients got ivuxolimab, which is an agonistic anti-OX40 (CD134) antibody. Anti-PD-1, anti-PD-L1 or anti-CTLA-4 therapy given earlier was allowed, and around 40% had some. Study results and caveats: By week 6 at 0.1 to 3.0 mg/kg, blood CD4+ and CD8+ T cells had expanded clonally.

On this clone: What it binds is unknown.

Germline CDR1 reads KGHSH; CDR2 reads LQKENI. V was pared by 1 base and J by 0 bases, with 17 bases between. The CDR3 is 18 residues long. TCRdb keeps only in-frame clones here, not all; method: immunoSEQ multiplex PCR. The sample records 55,000 to 65,000 clones, 75% to 90% being singletons. The material sequenced was CD4+ or CD8+ T cells sorted from blood, taken in a trial of the OX40 agonist ivuxolimab. This chain uses TRBV18 with TRBJ2-3, with TRBD1 as a possible D gene (5 bases). The clonotype originates from an adult with an advanced solid tumor such as melanoma, head and neck, liver or kidney cancer. The CDR3 is CASSPRTGRDTSTDTQYF. The CDR3, as DNA: TGTGCCAGCTCACCACGAACCGGCAGGGATACTAGCACAGATACGCAGTATTTT.